This T cell receptor (beta chain) was sequenced during a study of shared clonotypes between healthy human individuals. Looking at the study overall: Each donor's CD4 naive and CD4 memory cells filled three plates apiece, CD8 naive two, and CD8 memory one.

Germline V gene data show CDR1 as LGHNA and CDR2 as YSLEER. The CDR3 covers 18 residues. V lost 0 bases, J lost 0 bases, and 16 bases lay in between. Study conclusions and caveats: On the whole, naive subsets had larger estimated richness than memory subsets had.

Concerning this clone itself: What it binds is unknown.

At the deep level, the assay was run. The input for sorted-subset replicate PCRs was about 210 ng DNA, 25,000 to 35,000 T cell genomes. Generated by immunoSEQ multiplex PCR, the TCRdb table keeps only in-frame clones and is missing some. The sample lists some 2.4 million clones; over 85% were seen once. Material: naive CD4+ T cells from PBMCs. As to subset: CD45RA+ positively selected. This clonotype originated in a man aged 18 to 30 in good health. Some clones in this sample may be carry-over from other donors' samples. The chain has TRBV4-3 and TRBJ2-3; D may be TRBD1 or TRBD2 (5 bases each). CDR3 bases: TGCGCCAGCAGCCAAGATACTAGGGGCTCTTCGAGCACAGATACGCAGTATTTT. Protein product: CASSQDTRGSSSTDTQYF.